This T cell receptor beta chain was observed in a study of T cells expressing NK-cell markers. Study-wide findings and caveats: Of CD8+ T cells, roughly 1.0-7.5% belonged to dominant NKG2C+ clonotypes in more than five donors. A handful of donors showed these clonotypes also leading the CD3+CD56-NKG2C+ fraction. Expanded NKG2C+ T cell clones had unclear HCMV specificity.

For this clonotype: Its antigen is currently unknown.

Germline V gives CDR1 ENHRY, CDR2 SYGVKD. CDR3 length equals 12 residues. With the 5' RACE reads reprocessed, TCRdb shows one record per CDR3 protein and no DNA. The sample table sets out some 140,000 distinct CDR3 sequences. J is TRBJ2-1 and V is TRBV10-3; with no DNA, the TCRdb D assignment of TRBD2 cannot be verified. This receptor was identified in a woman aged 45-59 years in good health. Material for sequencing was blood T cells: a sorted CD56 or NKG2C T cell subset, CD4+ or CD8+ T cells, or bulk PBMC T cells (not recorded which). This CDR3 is CAISDGWDEQFF.